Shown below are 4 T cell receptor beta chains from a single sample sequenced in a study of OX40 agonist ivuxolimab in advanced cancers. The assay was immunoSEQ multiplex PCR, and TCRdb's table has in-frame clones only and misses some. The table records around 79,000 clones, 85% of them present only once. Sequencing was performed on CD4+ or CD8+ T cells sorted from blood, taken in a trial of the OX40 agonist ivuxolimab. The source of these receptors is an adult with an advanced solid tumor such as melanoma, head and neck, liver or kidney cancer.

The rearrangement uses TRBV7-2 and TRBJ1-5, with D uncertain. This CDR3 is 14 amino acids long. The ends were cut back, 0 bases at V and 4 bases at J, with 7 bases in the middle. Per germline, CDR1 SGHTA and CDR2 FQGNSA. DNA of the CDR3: TGTGCCAGCAGCTTAGCCCCCACGAATCAGCCCCAGCATTTT. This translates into CASSLAPTNQPQHF.

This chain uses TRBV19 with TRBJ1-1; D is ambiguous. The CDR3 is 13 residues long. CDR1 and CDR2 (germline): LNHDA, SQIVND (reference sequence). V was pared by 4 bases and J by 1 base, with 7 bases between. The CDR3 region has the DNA TGTGCCAGTAGTACTATGGAGAACACTGAAGCTTTCTTT. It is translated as CASSTMENTEAFF.

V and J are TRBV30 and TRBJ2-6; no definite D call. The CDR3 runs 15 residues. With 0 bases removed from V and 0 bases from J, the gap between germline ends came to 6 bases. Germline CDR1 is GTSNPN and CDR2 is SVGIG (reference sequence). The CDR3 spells CAWSVGLSGANVLTF. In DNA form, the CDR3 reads TGTGCCTGGAGTGTAGGGCTCTCTGGGGCCAACGTCCTGACTTTC.

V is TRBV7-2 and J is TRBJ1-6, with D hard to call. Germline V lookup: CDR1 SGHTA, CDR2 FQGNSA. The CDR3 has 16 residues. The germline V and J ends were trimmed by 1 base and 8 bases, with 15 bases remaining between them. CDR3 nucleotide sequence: TGTGCCAGCAGCTTAGTTAGCGAGTTTTGGGATTCACCCCTCCACTTT. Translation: CASSLVSEFWDSPLHF.